This T cell receptor (beta chain) appears in the sequencing data of a study of cytotoxic CD8 clonotypes in ibrutinib-treated CLL. Study at large: The average sample held around 280,000 productive templates and 87,000 or so productive rearrangements.

Study-level findings and limits: There were differences in sampling times between sustained-remission and progressing patients. Circulating CD8+ T-cell counts were tracked by baseline clonality, which exceeded that of age-matched healthy donors.

Data came from immunoSEQ multiplex PCR; TCRdb stores just in-frame clones and leaves some out. The sample lists 15,000 or so clones, around 81% seen once, with about 15% in the top ten. A note on this clone: Its specificity is unknown.

The sequence was obtained from a human donor with chronic lymphocytic leukemia. Sequenced material: PBMCs, taken before ibrutinib treatment.

The CDR3 reads CASSLDFSSYNEQFF. CDR3 DNA: TGTGCCAGCAGCTTAGACTTTAGCTCCTACAATGAGCAGTTCTTC. The rearrangement uses TRBV7-2 and TRBJ2-1; D is ambiguous. Germline V gives CDR1 SGHTA, CDR2 FQGNSA. The CDR3 consists of 15 residues. With 1 base removed from V and 0 bases from J, the gap between germline ends came to 7 bases.